The entry that follows covers one T cell receptor (beta chain) sequence. A read error may produce the germline difference seen at one junction end. Combining a sample-barcoded 5' primer with a J-beta primer mix, a second PCR ran for about 7 to 12 cycles. Using its own MiXCR run on the 5' RACE reads, TCRdb lists one record per CDR3 protein. Of approximately 1.5 million distinct CDR3 sequences in the sample, approximately 43% were seen once. These data come from a study of blood T cells in healthy people across ages. CDR1 and CDR2 from the germline V gene are MNHEY and SVGAGI. The length of the CDR3 is 15 residues.

What was sequenced was blood. This sequence originates from a woman aged 18-29 years in good health. The chain recombines TRBV6-5 with TRBJ2-7, with a weak D call TRBD1 (5 bases). As DNA, the CDR3 is TGTGCCGGCAGTATAATCCCCGACAGCTCCTACGAGCAGTACTTC. The encoded protein is CAGSIIPDSSYEQYF.